Described below is a single TCR beta chain sequence and its context. Measured with immunoSEQ multiplex PCR; TCRdb has only the in-frame clones, and not every one. Here the sample spans more than 85,000 clones, 80% to 90% being singletons. The sample is drawn from a study of T cell responses to AZD1222 COVID-19 vaccine. The CDR3 is 16 residues long. Germline CDR1 is SGDLS and CDR2 is YYNGEE. V was clipped by 0 bases and J by 1 base; unmatched bases: 2. This chain connects TRBV9 to TRBJ2-1; 9 bases are a match to TRBD1. The sequence derives from an adult who received the AZD1222 COVID-19 vaccine. The sequencing used peripheral blood, collected 28 days after the second AZD1222 dose. CDR3 loop: CASSVGGQGSYNEQFF. In DNA form, the CDR3 reads TGTGCCAGCAGCGTAGGGGGACAGGGTTCCTACAATGAGCAGTTCTTC.